The present entry profiles one T cell receptor (beta chain) with its context. Its target is not known. This CDR3 is 14 amino acids long. Germline V gene sequence: CDR1 MNHEY, CDR2 SMNVEV (reference sequence). The sample is drawn from a study of CXCR3-negative and CXCR3-positive naive CD8 T cells. Study results and caveats: Memory cells showed distinct TRBV-TRBJ patterns, while the two naive subsets matched. Hydrophobicity was higher for TRB CDR3s found in CXCR3-positive naive cells than in CXCR3-negative naive cells. Relative to memory CD8+ cells, whose diversity was much lower, both naive subsets had comparably high diversity.

Cells classed as naive CD8+ T cells were CD45RO-CCR7+CD27+CD95-. The authors prepared UMI-labeled TRB cDNA libraries by 5' RACE. From the 5' RACE reads, TCRdb lists one entry per CDR3 protein and no DNA. The clone table shows about 120,000 distinct CDR3 sequences, with the ten largest holding approximately 0.38%. The receptor was isolated from a human donor in good health. Some clones in this sample may be carry-over from other donors' samples. The chain joins TRBV27 to TRBJ1-2. Material: naive CXCR3+ CD8+ T cells from blood. The subset denotes: CD45RO-CCR7+CD27+CD95- naive CD8+ T cells expressing CXCR3 (TNR3+). CDR3 protein: CASSLGKDLYGYTF.